The 30 T cell receptor beta chains in this list originate from one sample, sequenced in a study of shared clonotypes between healthy human individuals. Positive CCR7 selection of CD45RO-negative cells yielded the naive CD8 cells, and terminally differentiated effector memory CD45RA+ cells were excluded. Some clones are missing from TCRdb's copy, which holds only in-frame ones; the method was immunoSEQ multiplex PCR. This table holds 2 million to 2.5 million clones, about 95% found once. Sample: naive CD8+ T cells sorted from blood. These receptors were obtained from a young man in good health.

The chain is built from TRBV4-2 and TRBJ2-1, with D unresolved. Looked up from germline, CDR1 is LGHNA and CDR2 is YNFKEQ. The CDR3 covers 13 residues. V lost 1 base and J 8 bases, leaving 9 bases between the germline ends. CDR3 bases: TGTGCCAGCAGCCAAGTGTCCGAGGATGAGCAGTTCTTC. Its translation is CASSQVSEDEQFF.

The chain carries TRBV19 and TRBJ2-3, with D unresolved. V was shortened by 5 bases and J by 3 bases, with 18 bases between the two germline ends. The CDR3 sequence is 16 residues long. CDR1 and CDR2 from the germline V gene are LNHDA and SQIVND (reference sequence). The CDR3 reads CASSLDLESSTDTQYF. DNA for the CDR3: TGTGCCAGTAGTTTGGACCTGGAATCAAGTACAGATACGCAGTATTTT.

The chain combines TRBV4-1 with TRBJ2-2; TRBD2 might be the D (6 bases). The CDR3 consists of 16 residues. Trimming removed 4 bases at V and 7 bases at J, with 19 bases between. The germline gives CDR1 MGHRA, CDR2 YSYEKL. In DNA, the CDR3 is TGCGCCAGCAGCCCCCCCGGGGTGGGAGCGGGCGGGGAGCTGTTTTTT. It yields the protein CASSPPGVGAGGELFF.

The V gene is TRBV4-3, the J gene TRBJ2-2; possible D gene TRBD2, 6 bases. The ends were cut back, 0 bases at V and 6 bases at J, with 23 bases in the middle. The germline CDR1 and CDR2 sequences are LGHNA and YSLEER. This CDR3 contains 19 residues. Here the CDR3 reads CASSQEGTGGLRDSGELFF. The CDR3 nucleotides are TGCGCCAGCAGCCAAGAAGGGACTGGCGGCCTCCGGGACTCCGGGGAGCTGTTTTTT.

The V and J genes are TRBV6-1 and TRBJ2-3, with D possibly being TRBD1 (6 bases). Germline values: CDR1 MNHNS, CDR2 SASEGT. V lost 5 bases and J 1 base, leaving 13 bases between the germline ends. The CDR3 contains 15 residues. CDR3 DNA: TGTGCCAGCAGTTCCCGGGACAAACGCACAGATACGCAGTATTTT. It is translated as CASSSRDKRTDTQYF.

This rearrangement joins TRBV5-6 to TRBJ1-6; maybe TRBD1 (6 bases). CDR1 is SGHDT and CDR2 is YYEEEE in the germline V gene. V gave up 0 bases and J gave up 11 bases, with 6 bases separating them. The CDR3 covers 12 residues. The CDR3 DNA sequence: TGTGCCAGCAGCTTGGACAGGGCACCCCTCCACTTT. This codes for CASSLDRAPLHF. The variable domain in full, with the rest retrieved from reference TRBV5-6 and TRBJ1-6, is DAGVTQSPTHLIKTRGQQVTLRCSPKSGHDTVSWYQQALGQGPQFIFQYYEEEERQRGNFPDRFSGHQFPNYSSELNVNALLLGDSALYLCASSLDRAPLHFGNGTRLTVT.

This clone was seen once. The CDR3 region has the DNA TGTGCCAGCAGCCCTGGACCGGCGGAGGTCCTGGGCTACACCTTC. It yields the protein CASSPGPAEVLGYTF. This chain uses TRBV28 with TRBJ1-2; D gene unclear. Between the trimmed V and J ends, which lost 6 bases and 8 bases, there was a span of 22 bases. The V gene's germline CDR1 is MDHEN and CDR2 SYDVKM. The CDR3 totals 15 residues.

This chain links TRBV7-9 with TRBJ2-1; D gene ambiguous. Germline CDR1 and CDR2: SEHNR and FQNEAQ (reference sequence). There are 11 residues in the CDR3. Trimming removed 4 bases from V and 5 bases from J, with 3 bases in between. The CDR3 is CASSSDNEQFF. As DNA, the CDR3 is TGTGCCAGCAGCTCGGACAATGAGCAGTTCTTC.

The rearrangement links TRBV11-3 to TRBJ2-1; D call uncertain. The germline CDR1 and CDR2 sequences are SGHNT and YENEEA. Trimming shortened V by 5 bases and J by 6 bases, and 17 bases separated the two germline ends. This CDR3 region has 15 residues. Here the CDR3 reads CASSPDFSRLNEQFF. For the CDR3, the DNA is TGTGCCAGCAGCCCAGACTTCTCCCGGCTCAATGAGCAGTTCTTC.

This clone is a singleton in its sample. V gene TRBV21-1 combines with J gene TRBJ1-1. TRBV21-1 is a pseudogene segment. The CDR3 has 13 residues. The CDR3 is CASGGRANTEAFF. The DNA for the CDR3 is TGTGCCAGCGGTGGACGGGCAAACACTGAAGCTTTCTTT.

About this clone itself: In the same sample, other DNA sequences code for this CDR3. This chain uses TRBV6-5 with TRBJ1-1; the D is unclear. The CDR3 runs to 13 residues. Deletions cut 0 bases from V and 5 bases from J, with 7 bases between. The germline V gene has CDR1 MNHEY and CDR2 SVGAGI. This CDR3 is CASSYSIGTEAFF. The CDR3 nucleotides read TGTGCCAGCAGTTACTCCATTGGGACTGAAGCTTTCTTT.

Of note for this clone: Other DNA sequences in this specimen translate into the identical CDR3. The gene calls are TRBV7-9 and TRBJ1-2, with TRBD1 as a possible D gene (5 bases). The V end was cut by 1 base, the J end by 5 bases, with 8 bases between. CDR3 length: 13 residues. Germline loops: CDR1 SEHNR, CDR2 FQNEAQ (reference sequence). The CDR3 DNA reads as TGTGCCAGCAGCTTAGTTGAGGGGTATGGCTACACCTTC. Its protein product is CASSLVEGYGYTF. Full variable domain (outside the CDR3, taken from reference TRBV7-9 and TRBJ1-2): DTGVSQNPRHKITKRGQNVTFRCDPISEHNRLYWYRQTLGQGPEFLTYFQNEAQLEKSRLLSDRFSAERPKGSFSTLEIQRTEQGDSAMYLCASSLVEGYGYTFGSGTRLTVV.

V is TRBV27 and J is TRBJ1-1, with 7 bases aligning to TRBD1. This CDR3 contains 16 residues. V shed 5 bases and J 2 bases; nucleotides not matched to a gene: 11. Per the germline V gene, CDR1 is MNHEY and CDR2 is SMNVEV (reference sequence). CDR3 protein: CASSPSQGELNTEAFF. Here the CDR3 DNA reads TGTGCCAGCAGTCCGTCCCAGGGGGAGCTAAACACTGAAGCTTTCTTT.

This clone was seen only once. J is TRBJ1-1 and V is TRBV18; the D is unclear. The CDR3 loop spans 11 amino acids. Germline lookup yields CDR1 KGHSH and CDR2 LQKENI. Between the trimmed V and J ends, which lost 3 bases and 5 bases, there was a span of 4 bases. Here the CDR3 DNA reads TGTGCCAGCTCACCCGAAACTGAAGCTTTCTTT. It is translated as CASSPETEAFF.

The CDR3 sequence: CASSARGMGNEQFF. As DNA, the CDR3 is TGTGCCAGCAGCGCCCGCGGAATGGGAAATGAGCAGTTCTTC. The rearrangement uses TRBV27 and TRBJ2-1; D is undetermined. The CDR3 has 14 residues. Trimming stripped 6 bases from V and 7 bases from J, with 16 bases between. Per germline, CDR1 MNHEY and CDR2 SMNVEV (reference sequence).

This clone was counted a few times. The same CDR3 is also encoded by other DNA sequences in this sample. DNA of the CDR3: TGTGCCAGCAGCGTAGAGGGAGATACGCAGTATTTT. Translation: CASSVEGDTQYF. V usage is TRBV9 and J usage is TRBJ2-3, with D hard to call. Trimming left V 0 bases short and J 5 bases short, with 4 bases between. Germline V CDR1 and CDR2: SGDLS, YYNGEE. The CDR3 is made up of 12 amino acids.

V is TRBV4-1 and J is TRBJ2-7; D perhaps matches TRBD2 (6 bases). Trimming removed 0 bases from V and 0 bases from J, with 12 bases in between. CDR3 length: 16 amino acids. CDR1 and CDR2 (germline): MGHRA, YSYEKL. The CDR3 coding sequence is TGCGCCAGCAGCCAAGAGTCCGGGACTTACTCCTACGAGCAGTACTTC. The encoded protein is CASSQESGTYSYEQYF.

This clone was picked up a small number of times. Other nucleotide sequences from this sample produce the same CDR3. This sequence joins TRBV9 and TRBJ2-1; 9 positions agree with TRBD2. Germline CDR1 and CDR2: SGDLS and YYNGEE. The J segment lost 4 bases and the V segment lost 0 bases, leaving 2 bases of the junction unmatched. There are 15 residues in the CDR3. CDR3 region: CASSVGLAEYNEQFF. CDR3 coding DNA: TGTGCCAGCAGCGTAGGACTAGCGGAGTACAATGAGCAGTTCTTC.

The chain joins TRBV19 to TRBJ2-4, with D perhaps TRBD2 (6 bases). The CDR3 loop spans 12 amino acids. Trimming pared 6 bases from V and 7 bases from J, leaving 10 bases between. Germline CDR1 LNHDA, CDR2 SQIVND (reference sequence). The CDR3 sequence is CASSPGSNIQYF. For the CDR3, the DNA is TGTGCCAGTAGCCCCGGGAGCAACATTCAGTACTTC. Full variable domain (missing parts from reference TRBV19 and TRBJ2-4): DGGITQSPKYLFRKEGQNVTLSCEQNLNHDAMYWYRQDPGQGLRLIYYSQIVNDFQKGDIAEGYSVSREKKESFPLTVTSAQKNPTAFYLCASSPGSNIQYFGAGTRLSVL.

This chain uses TRBV19 with TRBJ2-1, with D possibly matching TRBD1 (5 bases). The CDR3 contains 12 residues. Germline CDR1 reads LNHDA; CDR2 reads SQIVND (reference sequence). Trimming stripped 5 bases from V and 4 bases from J, with 6 bases between. The CDR3 DNA is TGTGCCAGTAGTGACAGTTACAATGAGCAGTTCTTC. Its protein product is CASSDSYNEQFF.

About this clone: The sample holds other DNA sequences that translate to the same CDR3. The chain carries TRBV7-9 and TRBJ2-3; D uncertain. There are 15 residues in the CDR3. The germline V and J ends were trimmed by 5 bases and 1 base, with 13 bases remaining between them. The germline gives CDR1 SEHNR, CDR2 FQNEAQ (reference sequence). CDR3 DNA: TGTGCCAGCAGCCCGCCCGGGCCCGGCACAGATACGCAGTATTTT. Protein product: CASSPPGPGTDTQYF.

About this clone: Other DNA sequences in the sample encode the same CDR3. This chain joins TRBV27 and TRBJ2-5, with 9 bases that match TRBD1. V shed 2 bases, J shed 0 bases, and the junction held 1 base outside the gene matches. The CDR3 sequence is 15 residues long. CDR1 is MNHEY, CDR2 SMNVEV, per germline (reference sequence). CDR3 residues: CASSLGTGHQETQYF. DNA for the CDR3: TGTGCCAGCAGTTTAGGGACAGGGCACCAAGAGACCCAGTACTTC.

This clone was recorded once. This sample includes further DNA sequences coding for the same CDR3. In nucleotides, the CDR3 is TGTGCCAGCAGCGAGACAGGCCTAGTGGAGCAGTACTTC. Translating it yields CASSETGLVEQYF. J is TRBJ2-7 and V is TRBV5-6; possibly TRBD1 for D (6 bases). CDR3 size: 13 residues. Trimming removed 4 bases at V and 7 bases at J, with 15 bases between. CDR1 and CDR2 (germline): SGHDT, YYEEEE.

This clone was seen just once. V is TRBV4-3 and J is TRBJ2-3; D is tentatively TRBD1 or TRBD2 (5 bases each). The CDR3 is made up of 15 amino acids. V was clipped by 4 bases and J by 3 bases, with 14 bases between them. Germline V CDR1 and CDR2: LGHNA, YSLEER. The CDR3 DNA is TGCGCCAGCAGCCGTGTCGGGGCAACAACAGATACGCAGTATTTT. It specifies CASSRVGATTDTQYF.

Only one count was recorded for this clone. The J gene is TRBJ2-2, the V gene TRBV4-1; 8 bases agree with TRBD2. V shed 3 bases, J shed 3 bases, and the junction held 15 bases outside the gene matches. The germline gives CDR1 MGHRA, CDR2 YSYEKL. This CDR3 has 19 amino acids. As DNA, the CDR3 is TGCGCCAGCAGCCACCCTAGCCCCACTAGCGGAAGATACACCGGGGAGCTGTTTTTT. It specifies CASSHPSPTSGRYTGELFF.

This clone has just one count. Here the CDR3 reads CASSYLRGGLDETQYF. The CDR3, as DNA: TGTGCCAGCAGTTATCTGCGGGGGGGCCTGGACGAGACCCAGTACTTC. The chain couples TRBV6-5 to TRBJ2-5, with 9 bases aligning to TRBD2. Germline V gives CDR1 MNHEY, CDR2 SVGAGI. V gave up 3 bases and J gave up 5 bases; unmatched junction bases: 10. The CDR3 has 16 amino acids.

As regards this clone: The same CDR3 is also encoded by other DNA sequences in this sample. The chain uses TRBV10-2 and TRBJ2-7; D gene unclear. V was clipped by 0 bases and J by 3 bases, with 6 bases between them. The CDR3 is 13 residues long. The germline V gene encodes CDR1 WSHSY and CDR2 SAAADI. The CDR3 loop is CASSESPSYEQYF. As DNA, the CDR3 is TGCGCCAGCAGTGAGTCTCCCAGCTACGAGCAGTACTTC.

The J gene is TRBJ1-2, the V gene TRBV9; D not resolved. The CDR3 extends over 17 amino acids. CDR1 and CDR2 (germline): SGDLS, YYNGEE. V was trimmed by 0 bases and J by 0 bases, leaving 15 bases between them. This chain's CDR3 is CASSVGWTDHTNYGYTF. The CDR3, as DNA: TGTGCCAGCAGCGTAGGTTGGACGGATCATACTAACTATGGCTACACCTTC.

This clone was observed once. The chain is built from TRBV6-5 and TRBJ2-5; no clear D. In germline, CDR1 is MNHEY, CDR2 SVGAGI. The CDR3 totals 14 residues. With 1 base removed from V and 3 bases from J, the gap between germline ends came to 9 bases. CDR3 amino acids: CASSYYPAEETQYF. Written as DNA, the CDR3 is TGTGCCAGCAGTTACTACCCCGCAGAAGAGACCCAGTACTTC.

The chain combines TRBV11-3 with TRBJ1-3, with a possible D match to TRBD1 (5 bases). Germline V lookup: CDR1 SGHNT, CDR2 YENEEA. V lost 1 base and J lost 8, with 15 bases in between. This CDR3 comprises 15 residues. In DNA form, the CDR3 reads TGTGCCAGCAGCTTAGGGGCCGGGGCAGTCGACACCATATATTTT. Translated, it gives CASSLGAGAVDTIYF. The variable domain in full, completed from reference TRBV11-3 and TRBJ1-3, reads EAGVVQSPRYKIIEKKQPVAFWCNPISGHNTLYWYLQNLGQGPELLIRYENEEAVDDSQLPKDRFSAERLKGVDSTLKIQPAELGDSAVYLCASSLGAGAVDTIYFGEGSWLTVV.